This T cell receptor (beta chain) is drawn from a study of Tregs in tolerant kidney transplant recipients. Here immunoSEQ multiplex PCR was the method, and the copy in TCRdb shows in-frame clones only, minus some. Seen here are around 70,000 clones, roughly 92% observed once, and the top ten hold approximately 9.9%. The CDR3 covers 19 residues. J was trimmed by 5 bases and V by 5 bases; bases with no gene match: 22. CDR1 and CDR2 (germline): LNHNV, YYDKDF (reference sequence). The source material was CD8+ T cells from blood, sampled before the transplant. The receptor was derived from a human donor who received a combined kidney and bone marrow transplant. The chain combines TRBV15 with TRBJ2-5, with TRBD2 matching 8 bases. This CDR3 is CATSPFGGVAGPGRETQYF. The CDR3 nucleotides are TGTGCCACCAGCCCCTTTGGGGGAGTAGCGGGACCGGGGCGGGAGACCCAGTACTTC.